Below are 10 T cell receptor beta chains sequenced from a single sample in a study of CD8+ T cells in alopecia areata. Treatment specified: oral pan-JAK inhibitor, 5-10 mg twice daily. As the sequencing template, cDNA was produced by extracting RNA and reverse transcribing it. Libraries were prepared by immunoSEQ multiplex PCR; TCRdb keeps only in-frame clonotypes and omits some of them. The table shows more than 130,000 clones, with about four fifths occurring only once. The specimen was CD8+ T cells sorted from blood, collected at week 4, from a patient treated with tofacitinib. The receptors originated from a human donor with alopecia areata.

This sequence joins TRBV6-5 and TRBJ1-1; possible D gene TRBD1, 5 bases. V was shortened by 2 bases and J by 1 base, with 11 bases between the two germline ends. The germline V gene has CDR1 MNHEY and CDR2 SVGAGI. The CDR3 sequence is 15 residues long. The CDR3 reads CASSYGTIWNTEAFF. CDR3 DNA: TGTGCCAGCAGTTACGGGACTATATGGAACACTGAAGCTTTCTTT.

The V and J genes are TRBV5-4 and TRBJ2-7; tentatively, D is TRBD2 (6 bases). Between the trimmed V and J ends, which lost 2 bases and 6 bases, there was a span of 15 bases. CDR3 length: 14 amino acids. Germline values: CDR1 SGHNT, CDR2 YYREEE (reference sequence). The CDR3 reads CASSLPGAKGEQYF. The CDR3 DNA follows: TGTGCCAGCAGCTTACCGGGAGCCAAAGGCGAGCAGTACTTC. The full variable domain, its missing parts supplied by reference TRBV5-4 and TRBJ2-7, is ETGVTQSPTHLIKTRGQQVTLRCSSQSGHNTVSWYQQALGQGPQFIFQYYREEENGRGNFPPRFSGLQFPNYSSELNVNALELDDSALYLCASSLPGAKGEQYFGPGTRLTVT.

CDR3 bases: TGTGCCAGCAGCTCCCAGGGTCACACCGGGGAGCTGTTTTTT. This sequence encodes CASSSQGHTGELFF. J is TRBJ2-2 and V is TRBV7-9; tentatively, D is TRBD1 (5 bases). From germline, CDR1 is SEHNR and CDR2 FQNEAQ (reference sequence). This CDR3 is built from 14 residues. The ends were cut back, 4 bases at V and 3 bases at J, with 9 bases in the middle.

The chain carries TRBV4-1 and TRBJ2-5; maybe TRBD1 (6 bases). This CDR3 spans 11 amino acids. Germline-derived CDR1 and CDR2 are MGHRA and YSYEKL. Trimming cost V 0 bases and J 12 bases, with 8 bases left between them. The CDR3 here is CASSQEGDKYF. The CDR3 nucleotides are TGCGCCAGCAGCCAAGAAGGGGACAAGTACTTC.

The CDR3 DNA reads TGTGCCAGCAGCCCGGGACAAAACTCCTACAATGAGCAGTTCTTC. Translating gives CASSPGQNSYNEQFF. The rearrangement links TRBV6-4 to TRBJ2-1, with D possibly matching TRBD1 (6 bases). CDR3 length equals 15 residues. The V end was cut by 6 bases, the J end by 0 bases, with 12 bases between. The germline gives CDR1 MRHNA, CDR2 SNTAGT.

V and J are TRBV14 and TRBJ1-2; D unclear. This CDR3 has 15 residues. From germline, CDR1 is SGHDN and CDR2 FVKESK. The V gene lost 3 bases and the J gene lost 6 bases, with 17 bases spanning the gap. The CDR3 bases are TGTGCCAGCAGCCAGCAGGCTACGGCGCTTAATGGCTACACCTTC. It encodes CASSQQATALNGYTF.

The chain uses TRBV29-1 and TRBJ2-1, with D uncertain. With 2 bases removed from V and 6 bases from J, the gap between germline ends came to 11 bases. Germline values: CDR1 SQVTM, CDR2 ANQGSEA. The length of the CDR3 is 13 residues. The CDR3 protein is CSVERLSVNEQFF. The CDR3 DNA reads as TGCAGCGTTGAAAGGTTATCAGTCAATGAGCAGTTCTTC.

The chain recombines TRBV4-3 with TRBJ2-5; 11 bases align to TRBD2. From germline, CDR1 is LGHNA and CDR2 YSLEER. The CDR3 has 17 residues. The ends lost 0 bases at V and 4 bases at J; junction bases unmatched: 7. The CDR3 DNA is TGCGCCAGCAGCCAAGAAGGGCTAGCGGGGGGTGGAGAGACCCAGTACTTC. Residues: CASSQEGLAGGGETQYF.

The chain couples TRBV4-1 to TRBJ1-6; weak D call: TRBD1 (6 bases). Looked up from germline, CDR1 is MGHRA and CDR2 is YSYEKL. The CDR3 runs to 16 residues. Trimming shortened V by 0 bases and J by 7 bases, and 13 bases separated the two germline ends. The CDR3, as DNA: TGCGCCAGCAGCCAAGACGGGGGGCCGGGGAATTCACCCCTCCACTTT. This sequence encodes CASSQDGGPGNSPLHF.

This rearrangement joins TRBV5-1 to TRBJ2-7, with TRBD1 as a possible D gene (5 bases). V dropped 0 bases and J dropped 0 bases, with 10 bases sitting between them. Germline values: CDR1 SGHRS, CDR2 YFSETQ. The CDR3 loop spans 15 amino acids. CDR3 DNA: TGCGCCAGCAGCTTGGTGCAGGGTCGCTCCTACGAGCAGTACTTC. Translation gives CASSLVQGRSYEQYF.